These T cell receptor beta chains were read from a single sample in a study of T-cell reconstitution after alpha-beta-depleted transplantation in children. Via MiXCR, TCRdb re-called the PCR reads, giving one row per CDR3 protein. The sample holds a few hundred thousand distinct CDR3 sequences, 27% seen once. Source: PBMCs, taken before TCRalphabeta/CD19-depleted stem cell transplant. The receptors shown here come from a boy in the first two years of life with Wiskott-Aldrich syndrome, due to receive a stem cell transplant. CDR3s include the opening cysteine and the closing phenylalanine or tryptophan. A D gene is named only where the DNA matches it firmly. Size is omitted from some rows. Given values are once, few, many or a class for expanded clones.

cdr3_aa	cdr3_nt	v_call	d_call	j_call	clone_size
CAWGQSQETQYF	TGTGCCTGGGGACAGTCGCAAGAGACCCAGTACTTC	TRBV30	NA	TRBJ2-5	NA
CASSLATSGREETQYF	TGCGCCAGCAGCTTGGCGACTAGCGGGAGGGAAGAGACCCAGTACTTC	TRBV5-1	TRBD2	TRBJ2-5	few
CSARPGQGAEEQFF	TGCAGTGCTAGACCGGGACAGGGGGCCGAAGAGCAGTTCTTC	TRBV20-1	TRBD1	TRBJ2-1	few
CSAIEFGQANTEAFF	TGCAGTGCTATTGAATTTGGGCAGGCGAACACTGAAGCTTTCTTT	TRBV20-1	NA	TRBJ1-1	NA
CASYAPWEQYF	TGTGCCAGCTACGCACCTTGGGAGCAGTACTTC	TRBV6-1	NA	TRBJ2-7	NA
CSASPGLAGGQYF	TGCAGTGCTAGCCCGGGACTAGCGGGAGGGCAGTACTTC	TRBV20-1	TRBD2	TRBJ2-7	NA
CASSWGGYQETQYF	TGTGCCAGCAGCTGGGGGGGCTACCAAGAGACCCAGTACTTC	TRBV5-6	NA	TRBJ2-5	NA
CASSQDRTGAPYGYTF	TGTGCCAGCAGCCAAGATAGGACAGGCGCGCCCTATGGCTACACCTTC	TRBV3-1	TRBD1	TRBJ1-2	NA
CASSLEGLAGVSDMQYF	TGTGCCAGCAGCTTAGAAGGACTAGCGGGAGTTTCAGATATGCAGTATTTT	TRBV7-9	TRBD2	TRBJ2-3	NA
CASSLRWPYQETQYF	TGCGCCAGCAGCTTGAGGTGGCCCTACCAAGAGACCCAGTACTTC	TRBV5-1	NA	TRBJ2-5	NA
CASSALTSGPYNEQFF	TGCGCCAGCAGCGCCCTTACTAGCGGACCCTACAATGAGCAGTTCTTC	TRBV5-1	TRBD2	TRBJ2-1	NA
CSVEIGRATEAFF	TGCAGCGTTGAGATTGGCAGGGCAACTGAAGCTTTCTTT	TRBV29-1	NA	TRBJ1-1	NA
CSVAGLYYNEQFF	TGCAGTGTTGCGGGACTATACTACAATGAGCAGTTCTTC	TRBV20-1	TRBD2	TRBJ2-1	few
CASIVSGTENTGELFF	TGTGCCAGCATTGTCTCCGGGACGGAGAACACCGGGGAGCTGTTTTTT	TRBV12-3/TRBV12-4	NA	TRBJ2-2	once
CASSAAGGTYEQYF	TGCGCCAGCAGCGCAGCGGGGGGGACCTACGAGCAGTACTTC	TRBV5-1	TRBD2	TRBJ2-7	NA
CACSQSSGPNQPQHF	TGTGCCTGCAGCCAATCCTCCGGGCCTAATCAGCCCCAGCATTTT	TRBV3-1	NA	TRBJ1-5	NA
CASSSGLASYNEQFF	TGCGCCAGCAGCTCGGGACTAGCGTCGTACAATGAGCAGTTCTTC	TRBV5-1	TRBD2	TRBJ2-1	many
CASRGAGYTEAFF	TGTGCCAGCAGAGGGGCCGGGTACACTGAAGCTTTCTTT	TRBV12-3/TRBV12-4	NA	TRBJ1-1	few
CASLGTTSYEQYF	TGTGCCAGCCTTGGGACTACCTCCTACGAGCAGTACTTC	TRBV27	TRBD2	TRBJ2-7	NA
CASSLDIGTDTQYF	TGCGCTAGCAGCTTGGATATAGGCACAGATACGCAGTATTTT	TRBV5-1	NA	TRBJ2-3	few
CASSQDQLLWGRNYNEQFF	TGTGCCAGCAGCCAAGATCAGTTGCTCTGGGGGAGAAACTACAATGAGCAGTTCTTC	TRBV14	NA	TRBJ2-1	few
CASSLQGSGDTQYF	TGTGCCAGCAGCCTACAGGGGTCGGGAGATACGCAGTATTTT	TRBV12-3/TRBV12-4	TRBD1	TRBJ2-3	NA
CASSLQGKLGTGELFF	TGTGCCAGCAGCTTACAAGGGAAGTTGGGCACCGGGGAGCTGTTTTTT	TRBV5-6	NA	TRBJ2-2	NA
CASSPRFRRALRNEQFF	TGTGCCAGCAGTCCCCGATTTAGGAGGGCCTTACGAAATGAGCAGTTCTTC	TRBV27	NA	TRBJ2-1	few
CASSLDGTGDEKLFF	TGTGCCAGCAGCTTGGACGGGACAGGAGATGAAAAACTGTTTTTT	TRBV5-5	TRBD1	TRBJ1-4	few
CSARDRLTIYGYTF	TGCAGTGCTAGAGATCGGCTAACTATCTATGGCTACACCTTC	TRBV20-1	NA	TRBJ1-2	NA
CAISERADSGNTIYF	TGTGCCATCAGTGAGAGAGCAGACTCTGGAAACACCATATATTTT	TRBV10-3	NA	TRBJ1-3	NA
CASSVSGDKGREQYF	TGTGCCAGCAGCGTATCTGGGGACAAGGGACGTGAGCAGTACTTC	TRBV9	NA	TRBJ2-7	NA
CASRTGEGYQPQHF	TGTGCCAGTAGGACAGGGGAGGGGTATCAGCCCCAGCATTTT	TRBV19	TRBD1	TRBJ1-5	NA
CATSRNRDGGSREQYF	TGTGCCACCAGCAGGAACCGGGACGGAGGATCGCGCGAGCAGTACTTC	TRBV15	NA	TRBJ2-7	few
CASTPGQTLYEQYF	TGTGCCAGCACCCCGGGACAGACCTTGTACGAGCAGTACTTC	TRBV27	TRBD1	TRBJ2-7	NA
CASSQVSSDSGNVQFF	TGCGCCAGCAGCCAAGTTTCAAGTGATAGCGGCAATGTGCAGTTCTTC	TRBV4-1	NA	TRBJ2-1	NA
CASSLVLKTQYF	TGTGCCAGCAGCTTAGTTTTGAAGACCCAGTACTTC	TRBV7-6	NA	TRBJ2-5	NA
CASSYRGPYNEQFF	TGTGCCAGCAGTTACAGGGGGCCCTACAATGAGCAGTTCTTC	TRBV6-5	TRBD1	TRBJ2-1	NA
CASSAGTGTRGTF	TGTGCCAGCAGTGCCGGGACAGGGACCCGAGGTACCTTC	TRBV2	TRBD1	TRBJ1-2	few
CASICSGANVLTF	TGTGCCAGCATCTGCTCTGGGGCCAACGTCCTGACTTTC	TRBV7-9	NA	TRBJ2-6	once
CSARSPGGAGYGYTF	TGCAGTGCTAGAAGCCCAGGGGGCGCTGGCTATGGCTACACCTTC	TRBV20-1	TRBD1	TRBJ1-2	NA
CSAPQQRVTDTQYF	TGCAGTGCTCCGCAACAGAGAGTCACAGATACGCAGTATTTT	TRBV20-1	NA	TRBJ2-3	NA
CSAGGGLAGGNEQFF	TGCAGTGCCGGGGGGGGACTAGCGGGAGGGAATGAGCAGTTCTTC	TRBV20-1	TRBD2	TRBJ2-1	few
CASSTQFQPQHF	TGTGCCAGCAGTACCCAGTTTCAGCCCCAGCATTTT	TRBV12-3/TRBV12-4	NA	TRBJ1-5	NA
CASSPSGAHGNTIYF	TGTGCCAGCAGTCCCTCGGGGGCGCATGGAAACACCATATATTTT	TRBV12-3/TRBV12-4	NA	TRBJ1-3	few
CASSQVLVRSNQPQHF	TGTGCCAGCAGCCAAGTTTTGGTCAGGAGCAATCAGCCCCAGCATTTT	TRBV3-1	NA	TRBJ1-5	few
CASSVNEGASTDTQYF	TGTGCCAGCTCCGTCAATGAGGGGGCGAGCACAGATACGCAGTATTTT	TRBV18	TRBD1	TRBJ2-3	few
CASSLERGGNQPQHF	TGTGCCAGCAGTTTAGAAAGGGGGGGCAATCAGCCCCAGCATTTT	TRBV12-3/TRBV12-4	NA	TRBJ1-5	NA
CASSSPLTGAYEQYF	TGTGCCAGCAGCTCCCCCTTGACAGGGGCCTACGAGCAGTACTTC	TRBV7-2	TRBD1	TRBJ2-7	few
CASSQPPGGITDTQYF	TGCGCCAGCAGCCAACCACCGGGAGGGATAACAGATACGCAGTATTTT	TRBV4-1	TRBD2	TRBJ2-3	NA
CASNSGTGVDEQYF	TGTGCCAGCAACTCGGGGACAGGGGTCGACGAGCAGTACTTC	TRBV2	TRBD1	TRBJ2-7	NA
CASKPGLAIHEQFF	TGTGCCAGCAAACCGGGACTAGCGATTCATGAGCAGTTCTTC	TRBV6-1	TRBD2	TRBJ2-1	few
CASSLGTSGRDTQYF	TGCGCCAGCAGCTTGGGGACTAGCGGGAGAGATACGCAGTATTTT	TRBV5-1	TRBD2	TRBJ2-3	few
CATSLGRASGSYEQYF	TGTGCCACCAGCCTCGGCAGGGCTAGCGGCTCCTACGAGCAGTACTTC	TRBV15	TRBD2	TRBJ2-7	once
CSAQRGSDTQYF	TGCAGTGCTCAGAGGGGTTCAGATACGCAGTATTTT	TRBV20-1	NA	TRBJ2-3	few
CASSPDWDFRREQYF	TGTGCCAGCAGCCCCGACTGGGACTTCCGTCGGGAGCAGTACTTC	TRBV7-9	NA	TRBJ2-7	NA
CSANLLDSTDTQYF	TGCAGTGCTAACCTCCTAGATTCCACAGATACGCAGTATTTT	TRBV20-1	NA	TRBJ2-3	few
CASIGSSGSWGHNEQFF	TGTGCTAGCATCGGTTCTAGCGGGAGCTGGGGACACAATGAGCAGTTCTTC	TRBV2	TRBD2	TRBJ2-1	few
CSARIGEGNSPLHF	TGCAGTGCTAGAATAGGGGAGGGCAATTCACCCCTCCACTTT	TRBV20-1	NA	TRBJ1-6	many
CAIRRGLAGYSYNEQFF	TGTGCCATCAGGAGGGGACTAGCGGGTTATTCCTACAATGAGCAGTTCTTC	TRBV10-3	TRBD2	TRBJ2-1	few
CASSPEQGWATEAFF	TGTGCCAGCAGCCCGGAACAGGGGTGGGCCACTGAAGCTTTCTTT	TRBV27	TRBD1	TRBJ1-1	few